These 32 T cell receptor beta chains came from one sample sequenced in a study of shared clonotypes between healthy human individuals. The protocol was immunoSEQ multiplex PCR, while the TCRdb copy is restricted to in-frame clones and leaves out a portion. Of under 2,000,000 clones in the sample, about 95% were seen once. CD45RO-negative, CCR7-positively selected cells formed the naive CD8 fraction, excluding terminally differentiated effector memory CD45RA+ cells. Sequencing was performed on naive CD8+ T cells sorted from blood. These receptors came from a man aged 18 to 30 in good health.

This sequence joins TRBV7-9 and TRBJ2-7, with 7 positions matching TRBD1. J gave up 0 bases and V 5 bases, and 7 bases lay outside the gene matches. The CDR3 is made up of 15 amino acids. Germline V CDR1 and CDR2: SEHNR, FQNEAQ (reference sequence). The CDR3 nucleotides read TGTGCCAGCAGCCCCGGACAGGCGAACTCCTACGAGCAGTACTTC. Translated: CASSPGQANSYEQYF.

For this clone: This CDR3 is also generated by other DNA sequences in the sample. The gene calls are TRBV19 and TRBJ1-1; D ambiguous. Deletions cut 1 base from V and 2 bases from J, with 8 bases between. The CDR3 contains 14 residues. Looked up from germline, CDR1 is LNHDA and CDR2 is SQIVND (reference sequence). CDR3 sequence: CASSIVGVNTEAFF. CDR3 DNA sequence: TGTGCCAGTAGTATAGTTGGGGTAAACACTGAAGCTTTCTTT.

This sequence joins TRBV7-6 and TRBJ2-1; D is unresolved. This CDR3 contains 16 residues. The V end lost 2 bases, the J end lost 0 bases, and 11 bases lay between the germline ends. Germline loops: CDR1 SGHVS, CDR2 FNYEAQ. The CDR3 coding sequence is TGTGCCAGCAGCTTATCGACGGTAGTCTCCTACAATGAGCAGTTCTTC. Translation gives CASSLSTVVSYNEQFF.

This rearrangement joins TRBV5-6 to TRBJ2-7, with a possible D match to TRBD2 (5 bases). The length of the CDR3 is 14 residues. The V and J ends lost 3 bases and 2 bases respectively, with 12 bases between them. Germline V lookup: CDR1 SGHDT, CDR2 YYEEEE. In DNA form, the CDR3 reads TGTGCCAGCAGCTGGGCCAGCGGAACCTACGAGCAGTACTTC. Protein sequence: CASSWASGTYEQYF.

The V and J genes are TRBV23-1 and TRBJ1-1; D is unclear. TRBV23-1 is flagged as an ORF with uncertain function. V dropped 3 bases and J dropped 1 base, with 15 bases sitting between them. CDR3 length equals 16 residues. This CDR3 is CASSHPRRVWNTEAFF. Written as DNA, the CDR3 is TGCGCCAGCAGTCACCCAAGGCGGGTATGGAACACTGAAGCTTTCTTT.

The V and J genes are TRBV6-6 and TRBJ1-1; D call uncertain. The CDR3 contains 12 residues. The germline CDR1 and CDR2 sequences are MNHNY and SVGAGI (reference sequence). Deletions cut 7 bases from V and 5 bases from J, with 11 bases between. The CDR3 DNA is TGTGCCAGCATCCACGGGGAAACTGAAGCTTTCTTT. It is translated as CASIHGETEAFF.

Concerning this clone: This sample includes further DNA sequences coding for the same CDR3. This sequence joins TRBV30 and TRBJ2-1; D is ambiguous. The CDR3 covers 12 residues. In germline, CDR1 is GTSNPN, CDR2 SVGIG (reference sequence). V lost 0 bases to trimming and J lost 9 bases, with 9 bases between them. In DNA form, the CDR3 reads TGTGCCTGGAGTGTCGGTGGTGGTGAGCAGTTCTTC. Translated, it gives CAWSVGGGEQFF.

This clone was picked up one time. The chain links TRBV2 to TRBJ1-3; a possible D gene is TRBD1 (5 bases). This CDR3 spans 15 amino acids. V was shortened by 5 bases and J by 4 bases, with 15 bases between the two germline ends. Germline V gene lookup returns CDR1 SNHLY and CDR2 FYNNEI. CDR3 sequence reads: CASSSGTGIGNTIYF. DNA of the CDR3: TGTGCCAGCAGTTCAGGGACGGGGATCGGAAACACCATATATTTT.

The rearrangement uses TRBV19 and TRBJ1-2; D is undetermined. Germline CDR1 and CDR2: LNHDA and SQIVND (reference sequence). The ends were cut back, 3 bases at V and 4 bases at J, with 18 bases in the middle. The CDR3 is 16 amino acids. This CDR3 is CASSIGGASFPYGYTF. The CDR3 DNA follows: TGTGCCAGTAGTATTGGTGGAGCTTCTTTCCCCTATGGCTACACCTTC.

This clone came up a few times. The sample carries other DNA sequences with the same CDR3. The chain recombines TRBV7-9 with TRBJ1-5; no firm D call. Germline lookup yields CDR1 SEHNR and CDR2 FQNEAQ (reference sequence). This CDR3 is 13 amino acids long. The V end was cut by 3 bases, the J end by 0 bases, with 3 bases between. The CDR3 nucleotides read TGTGCCAGCAGCTTCGGTAGCAATCAGCCCCAGCATTTT. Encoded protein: CASSFGSNQPQHF.

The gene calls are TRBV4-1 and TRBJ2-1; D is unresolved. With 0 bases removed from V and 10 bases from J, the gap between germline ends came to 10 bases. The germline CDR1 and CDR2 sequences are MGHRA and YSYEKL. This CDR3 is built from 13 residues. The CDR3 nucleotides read TGCGCCAGCAGCCAAGAAGTGGCGTGGGAGCAGTTCTTC. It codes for CASSQEVAWEQFF.

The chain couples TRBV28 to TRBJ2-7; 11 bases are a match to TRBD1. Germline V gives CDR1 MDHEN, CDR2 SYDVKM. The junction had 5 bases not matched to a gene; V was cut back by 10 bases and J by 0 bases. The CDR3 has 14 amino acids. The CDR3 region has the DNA TGTGCCATCGAGGGGACAGGGGGCTCCTACGAGCAGTACTTC. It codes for CAIEGTGGSYEQYF.

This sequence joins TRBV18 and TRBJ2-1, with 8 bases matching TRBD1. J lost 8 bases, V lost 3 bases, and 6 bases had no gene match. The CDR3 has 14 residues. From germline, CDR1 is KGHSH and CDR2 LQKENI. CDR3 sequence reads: CASSPPGGGDEQFF. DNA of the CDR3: TGTGCCAGCTCACCTCCAGGGGGCGGCGATGAGCAGTTCTTC.

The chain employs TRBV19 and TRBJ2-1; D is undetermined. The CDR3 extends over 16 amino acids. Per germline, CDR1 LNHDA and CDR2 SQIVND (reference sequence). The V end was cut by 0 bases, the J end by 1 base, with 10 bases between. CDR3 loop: CASSIDSSRSYNEQFF. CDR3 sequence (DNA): TGTGCCAGTAGTATAGATTCTAGTAGATCCTACAATGAGCAGTTCTTC.

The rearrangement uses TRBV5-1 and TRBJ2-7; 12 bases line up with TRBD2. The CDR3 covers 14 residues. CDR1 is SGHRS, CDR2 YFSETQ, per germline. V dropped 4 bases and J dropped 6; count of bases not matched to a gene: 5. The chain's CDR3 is CASSPGTSGFEQYF. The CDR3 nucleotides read TGCGCCAGCAGCCCCGGGACTAGCGGGTTCGAGCAGTACTTC.

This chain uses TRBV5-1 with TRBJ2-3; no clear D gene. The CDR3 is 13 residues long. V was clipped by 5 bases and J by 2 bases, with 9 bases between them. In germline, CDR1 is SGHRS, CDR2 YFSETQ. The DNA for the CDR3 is TGCGCCAGCAGGGGTACTATCACAGATACGCAGTATTTT. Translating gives CASRGTITDTQYF. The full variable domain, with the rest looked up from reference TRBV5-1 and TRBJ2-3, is KAGVTQTPRYLIKTRGQQVTLSCSPISGHRSVSWYQQTPGQGLQFLFEYFSETQRNKGNFPGRFSGRQFSNSRSEMNVSTLELGDSALYLCASRGTITDTQYFGPGTRLTVL.

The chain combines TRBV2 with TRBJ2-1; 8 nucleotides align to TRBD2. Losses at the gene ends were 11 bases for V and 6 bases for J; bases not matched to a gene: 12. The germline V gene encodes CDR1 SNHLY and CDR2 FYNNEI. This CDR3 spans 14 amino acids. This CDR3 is CAVLSGSTSNEQFF. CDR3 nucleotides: TGTGCCGTTCTGAGCGGGAGTACCTCCAATGAGCAGTTCTTC.

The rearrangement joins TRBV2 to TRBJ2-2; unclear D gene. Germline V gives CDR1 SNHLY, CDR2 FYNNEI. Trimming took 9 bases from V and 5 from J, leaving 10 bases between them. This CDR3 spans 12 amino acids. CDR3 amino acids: CASTRPTGELFF. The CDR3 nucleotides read TGTGCCAGTACAAGACCGACCGGGGAGCTGTTTTTT.

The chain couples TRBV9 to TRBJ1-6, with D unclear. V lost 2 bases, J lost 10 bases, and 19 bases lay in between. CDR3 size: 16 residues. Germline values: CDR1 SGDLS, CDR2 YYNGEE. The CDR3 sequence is CASSVSHERLRSPLHF. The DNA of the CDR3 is TGTGCCAGCAGCGTTTCCCACGAAAGGCTCCGATCACCCCTCCACTTT.

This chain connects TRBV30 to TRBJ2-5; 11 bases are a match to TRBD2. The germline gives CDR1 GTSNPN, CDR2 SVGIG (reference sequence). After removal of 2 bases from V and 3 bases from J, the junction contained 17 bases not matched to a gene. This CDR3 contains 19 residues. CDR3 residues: CAWSPYPPSGGQWKETQYF. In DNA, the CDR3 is TGTGCCTGGAGTCCTTACCCGCCTAGCGGGGGGCAATGGAAAGAGACCCAGTACTTC.

The CDR3 here is CASSDHTGTNTGELFF. The CDR3 DNA reads TGTGCCAGCAGTGACCATACAGGGACTAACACCGGGGAGCTGTTTTTT. The V gene is TRBV27, the J gene TRBJ2-2; D may match TRBD1 or TRBD2 (6 bases each). The CDR3 length is 16 residues. Germline values: CDR1 MNHEY, CDR2 SMNVEV (reference sequence). The V and J ends lost 5 bases and 2 bases respectively, with 15 bases between them.

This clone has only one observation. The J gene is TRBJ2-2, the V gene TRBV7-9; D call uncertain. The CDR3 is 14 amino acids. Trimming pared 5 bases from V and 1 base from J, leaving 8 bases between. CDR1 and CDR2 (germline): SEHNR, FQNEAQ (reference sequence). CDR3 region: CASSGVGNTGELFF. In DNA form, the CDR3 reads TGTGCCAGCAGCGGGGTGGGGAACACCGGGGAGCTGTTTTTT.

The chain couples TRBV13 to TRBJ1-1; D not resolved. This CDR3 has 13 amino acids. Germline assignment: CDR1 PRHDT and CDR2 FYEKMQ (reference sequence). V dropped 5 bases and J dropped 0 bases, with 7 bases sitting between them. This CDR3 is CASSPHLNTEAFF. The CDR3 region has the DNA TGTGCCAGCAGCCCGCACCTGAACACTGAAGCTTTCTTT.

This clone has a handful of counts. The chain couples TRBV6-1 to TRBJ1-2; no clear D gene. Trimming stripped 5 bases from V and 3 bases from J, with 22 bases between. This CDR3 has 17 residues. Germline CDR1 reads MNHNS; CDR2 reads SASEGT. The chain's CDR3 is CASSKGPDWAQYYGYTF. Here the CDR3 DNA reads TGTGCCAGCAGTAAAGGACCCGATTGGGCTCAGTACTATGGCTACACCTTC.

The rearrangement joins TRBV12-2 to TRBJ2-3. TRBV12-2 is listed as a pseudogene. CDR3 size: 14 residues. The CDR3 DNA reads TGTGCAAGTCGCTTGACGGTAATCACAGATACGCAGTATTTT. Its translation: CASRLTVITDTQYF.

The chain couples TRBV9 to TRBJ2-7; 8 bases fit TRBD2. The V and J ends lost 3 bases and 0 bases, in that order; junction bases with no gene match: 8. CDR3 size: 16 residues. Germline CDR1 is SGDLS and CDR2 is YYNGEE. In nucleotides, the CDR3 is TGTGCCAGCAGCGATGAAGCGGGAGCGGACTCCTACGAGCAGTACTTC. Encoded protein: CASSDEAGADSYEQYF.

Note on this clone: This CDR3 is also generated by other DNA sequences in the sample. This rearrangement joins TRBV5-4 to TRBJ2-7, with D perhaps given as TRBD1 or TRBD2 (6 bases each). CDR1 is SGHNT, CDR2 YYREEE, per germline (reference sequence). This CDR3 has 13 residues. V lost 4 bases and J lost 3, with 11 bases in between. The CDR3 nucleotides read TGTGCCAGCAGCCTGGGGGGCCGCTACGAGCAGTACTTC. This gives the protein CASSLGGRYEQYF.

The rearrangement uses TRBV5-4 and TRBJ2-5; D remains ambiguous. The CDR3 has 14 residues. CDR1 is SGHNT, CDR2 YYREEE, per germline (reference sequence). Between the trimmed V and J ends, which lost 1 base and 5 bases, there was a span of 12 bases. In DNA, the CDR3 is TGTGCCAGCAGCTTGCACGAAGGGTGGGAGACCCAGTACTTC. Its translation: CASSLHEGWETQYF.

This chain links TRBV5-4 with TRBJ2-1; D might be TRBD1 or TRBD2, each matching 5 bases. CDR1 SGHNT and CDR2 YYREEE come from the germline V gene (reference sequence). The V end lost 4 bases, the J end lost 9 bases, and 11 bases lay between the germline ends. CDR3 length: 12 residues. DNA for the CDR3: TGTGCCAGCAGCCCGGGGCTCATTGAGCAGTTCTTC. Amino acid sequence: CASSPGLIEQFF. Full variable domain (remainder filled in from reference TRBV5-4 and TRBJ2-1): ETGVTQSPTHLIKTRGQQVTLRCSSQSGHNTVSWYQQALGQGPQFIFQYYREEENGRGNFPPRFSGLQFPNYSSELNVNALELDDSALYLCASSPGLIEQFFGPGTRLTVL.

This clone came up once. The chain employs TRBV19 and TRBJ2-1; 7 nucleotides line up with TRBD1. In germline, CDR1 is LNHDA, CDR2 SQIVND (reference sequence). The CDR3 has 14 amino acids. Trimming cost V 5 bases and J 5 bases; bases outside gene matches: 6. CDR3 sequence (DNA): TGTGCCAGTAGTGTACAGGGGACCAACAATGAGCAGTTCTTC. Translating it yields CASSVQGTNNEQFF.

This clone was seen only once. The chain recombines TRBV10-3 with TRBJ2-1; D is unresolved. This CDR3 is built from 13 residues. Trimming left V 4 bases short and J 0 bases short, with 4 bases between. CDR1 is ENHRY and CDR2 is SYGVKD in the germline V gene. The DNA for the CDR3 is TGTGCCATCAGTGCCAGCTCCTACAATGAGCAGTTCTTC. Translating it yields CAISASSYNEQFF.

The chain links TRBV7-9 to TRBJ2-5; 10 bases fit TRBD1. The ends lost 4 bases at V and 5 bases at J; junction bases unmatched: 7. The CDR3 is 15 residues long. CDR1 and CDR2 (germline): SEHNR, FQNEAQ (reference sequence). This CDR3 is CASSSGTGVFETQYF. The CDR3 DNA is TGTGCCAGCAGCTCGGGGACAGGGGTTTTTGAGACCCAGTACTTC.